The rows below give T cell receptor beta chains drawn from one sample of a study of blood T cell repertoires in COVID-19. TCRdb's copy holds only in-frame clones and misses some; the assay was immunoSEQ multiplex PCR. Counted here are 110,000 to 150,000 clones, nearly 90% occurring once; the ten biggest clones make up less than 2%. The source material was peripheral blood. The receptors were gathered from a man in his 70s with acute or convalescent COVID-19. Each CDR3 is given with its conserved first and last residue. The D gene is left open where the match is weak. Expanded clones are given a class, and other clones once, few, many or no size at all.

D gene: -; clone size: -; J gene: TRBJ2-7; V gene: TRBV6-2/TRBV6-3; CDR3 protein: CASSYLYEQYF; CDR3 DNA: TGTGCCAGCAGTTACTTATACGAGCAGTACTTC
D gene: TRBD2; clone size: -; J gene: TRBJ2-1; V gene: TRBV5-1; CDR3 protein: CASSWTSGSRNEQFF; CDR3 DNA: TGCGCCAGCAGCTGGACTAGCGGGAGTCGCAATGAGCAGTTCTTC
D gene: -; clone size: once; J gene: TRBJ1-5; V gene: TRBV7-6; CDR3 protein: CASSLASGINQPQHF; CDR3 DNA: TGTGCCAGCAGCTTAGCCTCAGGGATCAATCAGCCCCAGCATTTT
D gene: TRBD1; clone size: -; J gene: TRBJ2-2; V gene: TRBV6-5; CDR3 protein: CASSGQGAIVGELFF; CDR3 DNA: TGTGCCAGCAGCGGACAGGGGGCGATTGTCGGGGAGCTGTTTTTT
D gene: TRBD2; clone size: -; J gene: TRBJ2-5; V gene: TRBV5-1; CDR3 protein: CASSLSRGDETQYF; CDR3 DNA: TGCGCCAGCAGCTTGAGTCGGGGGGACGAGACCCAGTACTTC
D gene: TRBD1; clone size: -; J gene: TRBJ1-5; V gene: TRBV7-9; CDR3 protein: CASSLGQGPNQPQHF; CDR3 DNA: TGTGCCAGCAGCCTGGGACAGGGACCCAATCAGCCCCAGCATTTT
D gene: -; clone size: -; J gene: TRBJ1-3; V gene: TRBV5-1; CDR3 protein: CASSLASGHSSGNTIYF; CDR3 DNA: TGCGCCAGCAGCTTGGCGTCAGGGCACTCCTCTGGAAACACCATATATTTT
D gene: -; clone size: -; J gene: TRBJ2-3; V gene: TRBV19; CDR3 protein: CASTDIGKFRDTQYF; CDR3 DNA: TGTGCCAGTACCGATATCGGTAAATTCCGGGATACGCAGTATTTT
D gene: TRBD2; clone size: -; J gene: TRBJ2-7; V gene: TRBV7-2; CDR3 protein: CASSQQLAGLYEQYF; CDR3 DNA: TGTGCCAGCAGCCAGCAACTAGCGGGACTCTACGAGCAGTACTTC
D gene: -; clone size: -; J gene: TRBJ2-7; V gene: TRBV27; CDR3 protein: CASSSGTYEQYF; CDR3 DNA: TGTGCCAGCAGTTCCGGGACCTACGAGCAGTACTTC
D gene: -; clone size: -; J gene: TRBJ1-3; V gene: TRBV28; CDR3 protein: CASSPLRNTIYF; CDR3 DNA: TGTGCCAGCAGTCCACTAAGAAACACCATATATTTT
D gene: TRBD2; clone size: -; J gene: TRBJ2-3; V gene: TRBV7-9; CDR3 protein: CATTSGASTDTQYF; CDR3 DNA: TGTGCCACCACGAGCGGGGCTAGCACAGATACGCAGTATTTT
D gene: -; clone size: -; J gene: TRBJ2-5; V gene: TRBV6-5; CDR3 protein: CASSYSEGAGETQYF; CDR3 DNA: TGTGCCAGCAGTTACTCGGAAGGGGCTGGGGAGACCCAGTACTTC
D gene: -; clone size: -; J gene: TRBJ1-5; V gene: TRBV7-9; CDR3 protein: CASSSLPVHNQPQHF; CDR3 DNA: TGTGCCAGCAGCTCCTTACCGGTCCATAATCAGCCCCAGCATTTT
D gene: -; clone size: -; J gene: TRBJ1-1; V gene: TRBV3-1/TRBV3-2; CDR3 protein: CASSQHLGTEAFF; CDR3 DNA: TGTGCCAGCAGCCAACATCTCGGGACTGAAGCTTTCTTT
D gene: TRBD2; clone size: -; J gene: TRBJ2-7; V gene: TRBV5-1; CDR3 protein: CASSLVAGGYEQYF; CDR3 DNA: TGCGCCAGCAGCTTGGTTGCGGGGGGCTACGAGCAGTACTTC
D gene: -; clone size: -; J gene: TRBJ2-1; V gene: TRBV7-6; CDR3 protein: CASSLDLGGSYNEQFF; CDR3 DNA: TGTGCCAGCAGCTTAGATCTGGGGGGCTCCTACAATGAGCAGTTCTTC
D gene: -; clone size: -; J gene: TRBJ2-3; V gene: TRBV11-2; CDR3 protein: CASSSSLVTDTQYF; CDR3 DNA: TGTGCCAGCAGCTCGTCCCTTGTAACAGATACGCAGTATTTT
D gene: -; clone size: -; J gene: TRBJ1-1; V gene: TRBV12-3/TRBV12-4; CDR3 protein: CASSSLPGTEAFF; CDR3 DNA: TGTGCCAGCAGTTCACTCCCGGGAACTGAAGCTTTCTTT
D gene: -; clone size: -; J gene: TRBJ1-6; V gene: TRBV7-6; CDR3 protein: CASSLGQGGSPLHF; CDR3 DNA: TGTGCCAGCAGCTTAGGGCAGGGTGGATCACCCCTCCACTTT
D gene: TRBD1; clone size: -; J gene: TRBJ1-2; V gene: TRBV28; CDR3 protein: CASSPGTAANYGYTF; CDR3 DNA: TGTGCCAGCAGCCCCGGGACAGCAGCTAACTATGGCTACACCTTC
D gene: -; clone size: -; J gene: TRBJ1-2; V gene: TRBV29-1; CDR3 protein: CSVPTGTNGYTF; CDR3 DNA: TGCAGCGTCCCGACAGGCACGAACGGCTACACCTTC
D gene: TRBD1; clone size: -; J gene: TRBJ2-3; V gene: TRBV9; CDR3 protein: CASSPRQGGTDTQYF; CDR3 DNA: TGTGCCAGCAGCCCACGACAGGGCGGCACAGATACGCAGTATTTT
D gene: TRBD1; clone size: -; J gene: TRBJ2-2; V gene: TRBV29-1; CDR3 protein: CSVTGVNTGELFF; CDR3 DNA: TGCAGCGTCACAGGGGTGAACACCGGGGAGCTGTTTTTT
D gene: TRBD1; clone size: -; J gene: TRBJ2-2; V gene: TRBV30; CDR3 protein: CAWGQGANTGELFF; CDR3 DNA: TGTGCCTGGGGACAGGGGGCGAACACCGGGGAGCTGTTTTTT
D gene: TRBD1; clone size: -; J gene: TRBJ2-2; V gene: TRBV11-2; CDR3 protein: CASSQGQGASTGELFF; CDR3 DNA: TGTGCCAGCAGCCAGGGACAGGGGGCGTCAACCGGGGAGCTGTTTTTT
D gene: -; clone size: once; J gene: TRBJ1-1; V gene: TRBV25-1; CDR3 protein: CASSEYNHLRGAFF; CDR3 DNA: TGTGCCAGCAGTGAATACAATCACCTGCGGGGGGCTTTCTTT
D gene: TRBD1; clone size: -; J gene: TRBJ1-2; V gene: TRBV10-1; CDR3 protein: CASSWTGSGYTF; CDR3 DNA: TGCGCCAGCAGTTGGACAGGGTCTGGCTACACCTTC
D gene: -; clone size: -; J gene: TRBJ1-4; V gene: TRBV3-1/TRBV3-2; CDR3 protein: CASSLGAGETNEKLFF; CDR3 DNA: TGTGCCAGCAGCCTGGGGGCAGGAGAGACTAATGAAAAACTGTTTTTT
D gene: TRBD2; clone size: -; J gene: TRBJ2-2; V gene: TRBV18; CDR3 protein: CASGTSGGPFTGELFF; CDR3 DNA: TGTGCCAGCGGGACTAGCGGGGGGCCCTTCACCGGGGAGCTGTTTTTT
D gene: -; clone size: -; J gene: TRBJ1-2; V gene: TRBV11-3; CDR3 protein: CASSLVGERRTNYGYTF; CDR3 DNA: TGTGCCAGCAGCTTAGTAGGCGAGCGTCGAACTAACTATGGCTACACCTTC
D gene: -; clone size: -; J gene: TRBJ1-3; V gene: TRBV29-1; CDR3 protein: CSVDGGAGSSGNTIYF; CDR3 DNA: TGCAGCGTTGATGGAGGGGCCGGCAGCTCTGGAAACACCATATATTTT
D gene: -; clone size: -; J gene: TRBJ1-2; V gene: TRBV19; CDR3 protein: CASRRLEASDGYTF; CDR3 DNA: TGTGCCAGTCGAAGGTTGGAGGCTAGTGATGGCTACACCTTC
D gene: TRBD1; clone size: -; J gene: TRBJ1-5; V gene: TRBV6-5; CDR3 protein: CASSRDRGIQPQHF; CDR3 DNA: TGTGCCAGCAGCCGGGACAGGGGGATTCAGCCCCAGCATTTT
D gene: TRBD1; clone size: -; J gene: TRBJ1-1; V gene: TRBV7-3; CDR3 protein: CASSLTGQLNTEAFF; CDR3 DNA: TGTGCCAGCAGCTTAACGGGACAGTTGAACACTGAAGCTTTCTTT